The source of this T cell receptor beta chain is a study of lymphopenia after photon versus proton radiotherapy. Points from the study as a whole: Post-nadir diversity loss with photons came from oligoclonal expansion, particularly CD8+ Temra cells.

The V end lost 8 bases, the J end lost 0 bases, and 13 bases lay between the germline ends. The CDR3 contains 14 residues. Germline V gene data show CDR1 as WSHSY and CDR2 as SAAADI. Notes on this clone: Its antigen is not known.

Method: immunoSEQ multiplex PCR; TCRdb's copy keeps in-frame clones and lacks some. The repertoire holds 70,000 or so clones, with 85% to 95% as singletons. The chain is built from TRBV10-2 and TRBJ1-1, with D possibly TRBD1 on 6 matching bases. Here the sequenced sample was peripheral blood, taken from a patient treated with photon-based radiotherapy. The origin of this receptor is a woman in her thirties or forties with cholangiocarcinoma. This CDR3 reads CASLLGGMNTEAFF. CDR3 in DNA: TGCGCCAGCCTCCTAGGGGGAATGAACACTGAAGCTTTCTTT.